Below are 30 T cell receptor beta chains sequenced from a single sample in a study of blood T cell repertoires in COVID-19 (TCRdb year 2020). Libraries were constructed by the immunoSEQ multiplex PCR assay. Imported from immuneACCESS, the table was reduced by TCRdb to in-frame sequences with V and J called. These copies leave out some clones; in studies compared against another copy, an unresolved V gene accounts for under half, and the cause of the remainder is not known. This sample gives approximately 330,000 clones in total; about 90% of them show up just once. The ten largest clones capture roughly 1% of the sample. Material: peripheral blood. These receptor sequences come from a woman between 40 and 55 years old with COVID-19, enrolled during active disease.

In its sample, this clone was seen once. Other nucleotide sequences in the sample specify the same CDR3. This chain's CDR3 is CASSAGTAGNTIYF. The CDR3, as DNA: TGCGCCAGCAGCGCCGGGACAGCCGGAAACACCATATATTTT. V and J are TRBV5-1 and TRBJ1-3; 7 nucleotides match TRBD1. V was clipped by 4 bases and J by 4 bases; unmatched bases: 5. The CDR3 consists of 14 residues. CDR1 SGHRS and CDR2 YFSETQ come from the germline V gene. The variable domain in full, completed from reference TRBV5-1 and TRBJ1-3, reads KAGVTQTPRYLIKTRGQQVTLSCSPISGHRSVSWYQQTPGQGLQFLFEYFSETQRNKGNFPGRFSGRQFSNSRSEMNVSTLELGDSALYLCASSAGTAGNTIYFGEGSWLTVV.

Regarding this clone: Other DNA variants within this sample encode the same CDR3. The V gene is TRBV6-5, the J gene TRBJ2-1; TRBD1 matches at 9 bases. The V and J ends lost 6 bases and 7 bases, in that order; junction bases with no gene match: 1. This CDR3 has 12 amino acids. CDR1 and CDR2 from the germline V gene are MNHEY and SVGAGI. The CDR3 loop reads CASRDRGNEQFF. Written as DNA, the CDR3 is TGTGCCAGCAGGGACAGGGGTAATGAGCAGTTCTTC.

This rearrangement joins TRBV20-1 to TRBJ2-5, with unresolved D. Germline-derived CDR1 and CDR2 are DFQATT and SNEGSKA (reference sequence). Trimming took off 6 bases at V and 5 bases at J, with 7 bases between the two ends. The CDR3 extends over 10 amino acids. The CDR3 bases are TGCAGTGCCCGGTGGGAGACCCAGTACTTC. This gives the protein CSARWETQYF.

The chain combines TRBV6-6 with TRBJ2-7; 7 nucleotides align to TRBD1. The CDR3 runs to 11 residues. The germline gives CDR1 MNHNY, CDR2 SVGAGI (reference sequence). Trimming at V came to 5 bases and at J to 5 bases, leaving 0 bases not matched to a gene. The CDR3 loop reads CASSQGDEQYF. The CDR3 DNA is TGTGCCAGCAGTCAGGGGGACGAGCAGTACTTC.

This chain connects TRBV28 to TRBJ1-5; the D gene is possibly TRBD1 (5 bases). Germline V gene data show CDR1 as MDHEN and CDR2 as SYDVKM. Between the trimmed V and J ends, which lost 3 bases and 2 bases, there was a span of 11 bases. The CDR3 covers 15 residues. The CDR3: CASSFSGFGNQPQHF. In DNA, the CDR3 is TGTGCCAGCAGTTTCTCAGGGTTCGGCAATCAGCCCCAGCATTTT.

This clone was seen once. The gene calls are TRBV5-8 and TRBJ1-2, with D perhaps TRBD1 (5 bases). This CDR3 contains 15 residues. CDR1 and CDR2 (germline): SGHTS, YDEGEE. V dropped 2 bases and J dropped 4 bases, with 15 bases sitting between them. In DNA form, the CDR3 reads TGTGCCAGCAGCTTTGGGACTCAGCAGCCCTATGGCTACACCTTC. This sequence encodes CASSFGTQQPYGYTF.

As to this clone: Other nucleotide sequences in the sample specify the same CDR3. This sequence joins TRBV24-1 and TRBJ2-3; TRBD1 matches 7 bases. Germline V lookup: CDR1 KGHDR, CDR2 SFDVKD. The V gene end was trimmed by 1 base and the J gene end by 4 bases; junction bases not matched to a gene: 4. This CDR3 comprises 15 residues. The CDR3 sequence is CATSDFAGGADTQYF. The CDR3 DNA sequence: TGTGCCACCAGTGATTTTGCAGGGGGAGCAGATACGCAGTATTTT.

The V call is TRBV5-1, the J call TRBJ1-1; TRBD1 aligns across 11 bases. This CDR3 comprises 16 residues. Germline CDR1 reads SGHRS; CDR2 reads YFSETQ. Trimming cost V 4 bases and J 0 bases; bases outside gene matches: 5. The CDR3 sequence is CASSRGTGGLNTEAFF. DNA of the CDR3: TGCGCCAGCAGCCGCGGGACAGGGGGGCTGAACACTGAAGCTTTCTTT.

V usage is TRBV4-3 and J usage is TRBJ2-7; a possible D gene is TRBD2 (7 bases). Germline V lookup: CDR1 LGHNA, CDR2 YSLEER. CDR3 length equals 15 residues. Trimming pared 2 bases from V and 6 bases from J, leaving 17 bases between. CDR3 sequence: CASSQFRGASGEQYF. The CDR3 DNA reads TGCGCCAGCAGCCAATTTCGGGGGGCTTCGGGCGAGCAGTACTTC.

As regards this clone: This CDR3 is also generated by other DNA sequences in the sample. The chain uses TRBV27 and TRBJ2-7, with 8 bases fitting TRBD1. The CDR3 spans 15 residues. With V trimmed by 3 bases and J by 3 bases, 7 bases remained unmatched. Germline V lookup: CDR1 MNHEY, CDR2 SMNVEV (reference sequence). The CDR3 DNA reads TGTGCCAGCAGTTTGGGAATACAGGGGGACTACGAGCAGTACTTC. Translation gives CASSLGIQGDYEQYF.

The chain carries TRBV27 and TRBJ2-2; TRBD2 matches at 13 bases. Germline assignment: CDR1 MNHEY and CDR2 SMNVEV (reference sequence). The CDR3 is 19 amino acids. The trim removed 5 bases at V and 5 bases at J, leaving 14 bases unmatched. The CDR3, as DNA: TGTGCCAGCAGTGGACGTCGGACTAGCGGGAGACAAAGGACCGGGGAGCTGTTTTTT. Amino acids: CASSGRRTSGRQRTGELFF.

This chain's CDR3 is CASSHLRRGTTGELFF. The DNA of the CDR3 is TGTGCCAGCAGCCACCTCAGGCGGGGAACCACCGGGGAGCTGTTTTTT. The chain uses TRBV14 and TRBJ2-2; TRBD2 is a possible D gene (6 bases). CDR3 length equals 16 residues. The V gene lost 3 bases and the J gene lost 4 bases, with 15 bases spanning the gap. Germline CDR1 and CDR2: SGHDN and FVKESK.

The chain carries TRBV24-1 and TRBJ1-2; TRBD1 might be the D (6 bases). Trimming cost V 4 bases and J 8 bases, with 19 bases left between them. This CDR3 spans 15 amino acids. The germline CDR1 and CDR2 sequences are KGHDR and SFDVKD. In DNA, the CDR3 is TGTGCCACCAGTGACCGGCAGGGATTAAGGGGGGGCTACACCTTC. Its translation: CATSDRQGLRGGYTF.

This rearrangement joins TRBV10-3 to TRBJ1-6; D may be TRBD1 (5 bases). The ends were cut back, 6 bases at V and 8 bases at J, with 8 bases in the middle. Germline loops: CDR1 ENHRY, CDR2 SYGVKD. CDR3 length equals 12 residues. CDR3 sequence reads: CAIREGDSPLHF. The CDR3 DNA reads TGTGCCATCAGGGAAGGGGATTCACCCCTCCACTTT.

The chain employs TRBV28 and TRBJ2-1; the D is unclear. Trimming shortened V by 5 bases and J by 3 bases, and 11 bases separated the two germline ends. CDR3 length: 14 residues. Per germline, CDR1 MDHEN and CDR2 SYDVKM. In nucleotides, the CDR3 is TGTGCCAGCAGTCCTCCGCCTAACTACAATGAGCAGTTCTTC. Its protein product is CASSPPPNYNEQFF.

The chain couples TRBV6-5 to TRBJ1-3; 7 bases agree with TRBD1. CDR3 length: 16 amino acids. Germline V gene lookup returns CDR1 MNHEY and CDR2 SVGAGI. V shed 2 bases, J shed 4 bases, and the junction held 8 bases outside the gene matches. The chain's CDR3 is CASSYQNRGYGNTIYF. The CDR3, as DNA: TGTGCCAGCAGTTACCAAAACAGGGGTTACGGAAACACCATATATTTT.

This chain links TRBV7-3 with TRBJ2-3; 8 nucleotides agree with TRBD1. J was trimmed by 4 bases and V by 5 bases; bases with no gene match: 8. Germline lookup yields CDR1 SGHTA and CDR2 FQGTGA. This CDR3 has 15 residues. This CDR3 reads CASSPDRATSDTQYF. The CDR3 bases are TGTGCCAGCAGCCCGGACAGGGCCACGTCAGATACGCAGTATTTT.

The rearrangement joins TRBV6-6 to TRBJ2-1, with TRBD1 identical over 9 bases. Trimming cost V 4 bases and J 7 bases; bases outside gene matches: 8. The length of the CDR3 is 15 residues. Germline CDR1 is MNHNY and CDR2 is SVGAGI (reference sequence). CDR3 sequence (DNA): TGTGCCAGCAGTTCACAGGGGGCTTTCGGGAATGAGCAGTTCTTC. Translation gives CASSSQGAFGNEQFF.

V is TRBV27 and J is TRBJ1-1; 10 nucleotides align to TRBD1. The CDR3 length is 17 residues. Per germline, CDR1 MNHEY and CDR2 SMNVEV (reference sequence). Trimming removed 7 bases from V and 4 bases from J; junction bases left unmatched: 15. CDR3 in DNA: TGTGCCAGCATCCACATCTTAGACAGGGGGCGCGTCACTGAAGCTTTCTTT. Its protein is CASIHILDRGRVTEAFF.

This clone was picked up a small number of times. The CDR3 sequence is CASSLLGLAGEGQETQYF. Here the CDR3 DNA reads TGTGCCAGCAGCTTACTTGGACTAGCGGGAGAGGGCCAAGAGACCCAGTACTTC. This chain connects TRBV13 to TRBJ2-5; 13 bases align to TRBD2. The CDR3 covers 18 residues. Germline V CDR1 and CDR2: PRHDT, FYEKMQ (reference sequence). J lost 1 base, V lost 2 bases, and 7 bases had no gene match.

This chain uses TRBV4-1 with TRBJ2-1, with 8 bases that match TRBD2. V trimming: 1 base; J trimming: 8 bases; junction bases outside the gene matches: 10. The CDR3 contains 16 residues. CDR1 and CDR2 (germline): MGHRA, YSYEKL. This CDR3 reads CASSQVGAGRADEQFF. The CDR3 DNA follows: TGCGCCAGCAGCCAAGTGGGTGCCGGGAGGGCCGATGAGCAGTTCTTC.

The CDR3 here is CASSQDETGTRSNQPQHF. The CDR3 DNA follows: TGTGCCAGCAGCCAAGATGAGACAGGGACACGGAGCAATCAGCCCCAGCATTTT. The chain recombines TRBV4-2 with TRBJ1-5; 7 positions match TRBD1. Trimming removed 0 bases from V and 1 base from J; junction bases left unmatched: 9. The CDR3 totals 18 residues. Germline loops: CDR1 LGHNA, CDR2 YNFKEQ.

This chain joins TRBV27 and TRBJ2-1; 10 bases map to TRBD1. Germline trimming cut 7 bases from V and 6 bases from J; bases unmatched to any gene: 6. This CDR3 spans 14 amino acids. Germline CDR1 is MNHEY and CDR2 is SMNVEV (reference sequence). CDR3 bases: TGTGCCAGCAATCGGGACAGGGGCGGCAATGAGCAGTTCTTC. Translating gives CASNRDRGGNEQFF.

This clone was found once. CDR3 sequence: CASSSLGGTEAFF. CDR3 nucleotides: TGCGCCAGCAGCTCCCTGGGAGGCACTGAAGCTTTCTTT. The chain combines TRBV5-1 with TRBJ1-1; D remains unclear. The CDR3 spans 13 residues. The V gene lost 3 bases and the J gene lost 4 bases, with 10 bases spanning the gap. Per the germline V gene, CDR1 is SGHRS and CDR2 is YFSETQ. Complete variable domain (other parts from reference TRBV5-1 and TRBJ1-1): KAGVTQTPRYLIKTRGQQVTLSCSPISGHRSVSWYQQTPGQGLQFLFEYFSETQRNKGNFPGRFSGRQFSNSRSEMNVSTLELGDSALYLCASSSLGGTEAFFGQGTRLTVV.

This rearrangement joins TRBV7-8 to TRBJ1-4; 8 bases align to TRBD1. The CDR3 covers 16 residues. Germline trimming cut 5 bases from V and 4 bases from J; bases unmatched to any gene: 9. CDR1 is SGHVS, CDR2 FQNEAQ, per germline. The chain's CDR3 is CASSPQRTGFNEKLFF. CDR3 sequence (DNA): TGTGCCAGCAGCCCGCAACGGACAGGGTTTAATGAAAAACTGTTTTTT.

The CDR3 region has the DNA TGTGCCAGCAGCCCGACAGGTTTGAACACTGAAGCTTTCTTT. Protein product: CASSPTGLNTEAFF. The rearrangement joins TRBV7-3 to TRBJ1-1; the D gene is possibly TRBD1 (6 bases). CDR1 SGHTA and CDR2 FQGTGA come from the germline V gene. The germline V and J ends were trimmed by 5 bases and 0 bases, with 10 bases remaining between them. This CDR3 is built from 14 residues.

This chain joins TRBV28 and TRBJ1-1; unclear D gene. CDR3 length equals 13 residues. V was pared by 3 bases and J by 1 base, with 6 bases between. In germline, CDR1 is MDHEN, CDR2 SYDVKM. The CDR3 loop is CASSLARNTEAFF. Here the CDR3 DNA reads TGTGCCAGCAGTTTGGCCAGGAACACTGAAGCTTTCTTT.

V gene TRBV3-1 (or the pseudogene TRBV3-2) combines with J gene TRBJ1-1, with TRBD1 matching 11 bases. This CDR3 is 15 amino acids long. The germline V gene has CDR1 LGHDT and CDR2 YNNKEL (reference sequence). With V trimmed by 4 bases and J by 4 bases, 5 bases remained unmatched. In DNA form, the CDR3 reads TGTGCCAGCAGCCGGGGGGACAGGGGGTGCACTGAAGCTTTCTTT. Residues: CASSRGDRGCTEAFF.

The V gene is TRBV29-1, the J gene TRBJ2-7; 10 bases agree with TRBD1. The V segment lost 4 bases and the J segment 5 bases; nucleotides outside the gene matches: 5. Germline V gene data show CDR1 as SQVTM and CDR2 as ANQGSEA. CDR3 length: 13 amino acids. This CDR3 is CSVGQGALDEQYF. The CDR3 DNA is TGCAGCGTTGGACAGGGGGCGCTTGACGAGCAGTACTTC.

CDR3 nucleotide sequence: TGTGCCAGCAGTTCGGGACAGGGGCATAGCTATGGCTACACCTTC. Translated: CASSSGQGHSYGYTF. The chain employs TRBV28 and TRBJ1-2; TRBD1 agrees at 10 bases. The ends lost 4 bases at V and 4 bases at J; junction bases unmatched: 6. The CDR3 consists of 15 residues. From germline, CDR1 is MDHEN and CDR2 SYDVKM.